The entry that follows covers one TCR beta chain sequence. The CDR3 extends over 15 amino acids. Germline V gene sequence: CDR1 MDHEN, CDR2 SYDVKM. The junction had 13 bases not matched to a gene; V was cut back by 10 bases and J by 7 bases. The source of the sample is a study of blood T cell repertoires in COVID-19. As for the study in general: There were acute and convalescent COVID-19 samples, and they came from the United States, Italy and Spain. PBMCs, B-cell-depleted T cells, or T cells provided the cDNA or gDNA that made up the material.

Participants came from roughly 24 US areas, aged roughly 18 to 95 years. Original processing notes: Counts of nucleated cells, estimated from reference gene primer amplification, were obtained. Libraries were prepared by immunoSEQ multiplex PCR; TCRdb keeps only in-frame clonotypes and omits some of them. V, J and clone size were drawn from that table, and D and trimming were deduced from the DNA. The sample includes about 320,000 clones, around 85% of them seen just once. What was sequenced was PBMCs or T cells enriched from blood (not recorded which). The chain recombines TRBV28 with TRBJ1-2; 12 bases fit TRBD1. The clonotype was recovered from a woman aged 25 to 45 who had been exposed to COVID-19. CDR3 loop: CATDLGTGGVSGYTF. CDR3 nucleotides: TGTGCCACCGATCTAGGGACAGGGGGCGTTTCTGGCTACACCTTC.